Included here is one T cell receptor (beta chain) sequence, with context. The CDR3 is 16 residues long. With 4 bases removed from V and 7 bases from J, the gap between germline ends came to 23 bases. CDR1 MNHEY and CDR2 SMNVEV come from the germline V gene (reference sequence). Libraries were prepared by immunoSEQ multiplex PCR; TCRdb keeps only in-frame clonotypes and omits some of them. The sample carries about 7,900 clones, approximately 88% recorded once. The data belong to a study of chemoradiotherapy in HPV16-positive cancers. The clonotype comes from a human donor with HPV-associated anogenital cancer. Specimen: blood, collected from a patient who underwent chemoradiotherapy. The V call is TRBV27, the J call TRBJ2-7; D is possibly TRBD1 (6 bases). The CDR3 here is CASSSGQFLGYGEQYF. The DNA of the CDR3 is TGTGCCAGCAGTTCAGGACAGTTCCTCGGGTATGGTGAGCAGTACTTC.